This TCR beta chain stems from a study of blood T cell repertoires in COVID-19. Assay used: immunoSEQ multiplex PCR; TCRdb lists only in-frame clones, some missing. The data show 250,000 to 350,000 clones, approximately 84% seen once. Germline V lookup: CDR1 SEHNR, CDR2 FQNEAQ (reference sequence). The CDR3 spans 14 residues. V lost 5 bases and J 4 bases, leaving 14 bases between the germline ends. This TCR was sampled from a human donor with COVID-19, enrolled during active disease. The donor label of this sample is uncertain. The chain carries TRBV7-9 and TRBJ1-1, with D perhaps matching TRBD1 (5 bases). The sequenced material came from peripheral blood. CDR3: CASSGWAGRTEAFF. DNA for the CDR3: TGTGCCAGCAGCGGTTGGGCAGGGCGCACTGAAGCTTTCTTT.